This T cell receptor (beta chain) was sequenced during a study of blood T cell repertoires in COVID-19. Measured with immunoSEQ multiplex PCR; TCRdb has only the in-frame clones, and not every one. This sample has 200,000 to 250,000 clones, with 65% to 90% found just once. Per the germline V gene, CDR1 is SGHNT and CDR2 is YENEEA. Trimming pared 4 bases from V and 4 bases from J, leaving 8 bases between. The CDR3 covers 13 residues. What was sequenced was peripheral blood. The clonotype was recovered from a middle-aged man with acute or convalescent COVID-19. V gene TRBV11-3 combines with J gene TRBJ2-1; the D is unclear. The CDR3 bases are TGTGCCAGCAGCTCCCCGGGTTACAATGAGCAGTTCTTC. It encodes CASSSPGYNEQFF.